The 10 T cell receptor beta chains reported below all come from one sample, sequenced in a study of shared clonotypes between healthy human individuals. Measured with immunoSEQ multiplex PCR; TCRdb has only the in-frame clones, and not every one. The table has over a million clones, 70% to 80% seen once. The specimen sequenced was memory CD4+ T cells sorted from blood. Subset of the sample: CD45RA-negative fraction. The receptors originated from a man aged 18 to 30 in good health.

This clone was recorded many times. The CDR3 DNA sequence: TGTGCCAGCAGCTCGGTAGGTATCGGCAATGAGCAGTTCTTC. Its protein is CASSSVGIGNEQFF. This chain uses TRBV7-2 with TRBJ2-1; no clear D gene. Trimming removed 4 bases at V and 6 bases at J, with 13 bases between. CDR3 length equals 14 residues. Germline V gives CDR1 SGHTA, CDR2 FQGNSA.

The CDR3 loop is CASSLADVVEQYF. As DNA, the CDR3 is TGTGCCAGCAGCTTAGCCGACGTAGTCGAGCAGTACTTC. The V call is TRBV7-2, the J call TRBJ2-7; D gene unclear. Trimming took 0 bases from V and 6 from J, leaving 9 bases between them. The CDR3 extends over 13 amino acids. The germline gives CDR1 SGHTA, CDR2 FQGNSA.

This chain uses TRBV5-1 with TRBJ2-2; 9 bases are a match to TRBD2. The length of the CDR3 is 16 residues. V shed 2 bases, J shed 4 bases, and the junction held 6 bases outside the gene matches. Germline assignment: CDR1 SGHRS and CDR2 YFSETQ. The CDR3 protein is CASSFGSGSSTGELFF. CDR3 sequence (DNA): TGCGCCAGCAGCTTTGGTAGCGGGAGTAGCACCGGGGAGCTGTTTTTT.

This clone was counted only a few times. The chain combines TRBV4-2 with TRBJ1-3; D gene ambiguous. The ends were cut back, 0 bases at V and 0 bases at J, with 9 bases in the middle. The CDR3 runs to 16 residues. Germline assignment: CDR1 LGHNA and CDR2 YNFKEQ. The CDR3 reads CASSQDIGGSGNTIYF. For the CDR3, the DNA is TGTGCCAGCAGCCAAGATATCGGAGGCTCTGGAAACACCATATATTTT.

The chain uses TRBV4-1 and TRBJ2-1; no clear D gene. Germline CDR1 reads MGHRA; CDR2 reads YSYEKL. The germline V and J ends were trimmed by 6 bases and 8 bases, with 14 bases remaining between them. There are 13 residues in the CDR3. The CDR3 coding sequence is TGCGCCAGCAGGCGCAACTTGGGTGATGAGCAGTTCTTC. Translating gives CASRRNLGDEQFF.

This chain connects TRBV5-4 to TRBJ1-1; TRBD1 might be the D (6 bases). The CDR3 spans 14 residues. Deletions cut 3 bases from V and 5 bases from J, with 14 bases between. In germline, CDR1 is SGHNT, CDR2 YYREEE (reference sequence). The CDR3 spells CASSYRGRSTEAFF. CDR3 coding DNA: TGTGCCAGCAGCTATCGGGGGCGCAGTACTGAAGCTTTCTTT.

This clone was counted only a few times. The chain links TRBV20-1 to TRBJ1-2; D perhaps matches TRBD1 (6 bases). Germline CDR1 is DFQATT and CDR2 is SNEGSKA (reference sequence). The CDR3 consists of 11 residues. V gave up 7 bases and J gave up 4 bases, with 10 bases separating them. The CDR3 DNA reads TGCAGTGTACAGGGACGCTATGGCTACACCTTC. Translated, it gives CSVQGRYGYTF.

The V and J genes are TRBV5-4 and TRBJ2-1; 9 bases fit TRBD2. V trimming: 1 base; J trimming: 4 bases; junction bases outside the gene matches: 6. The CDR3 spans 16 residues. The germline CDR1 and CDR2 sequences are SGHNT and YYREEE (reference sequence). CDR3 nucleotides: TGTGCCAGCAGCTTGTCTAGCGGGGCCAGTTACAATGAGCAGTTCTTC. Protein product: CASSLSSGASYNEQFF.

The chain couples TRBV5-6 to TRBJ2-2; D uncertain. The CDR3 spans 14 residues. Trimming left V 0 bases short and J 1 base short, with 4 bases between. Germline loops: CDR1 SGHDT, CDR2 YYEEEE. Written as DNA, the CDR3 is TGTGCCAGCAGCTTGGCAGTGAACACCGGGGAGCTGTTTTTT. This encodes CASSLAVNTGELFF. The variable domain in full, completed from reference TRBV5-6 and TRBJ2-2, reads DAGVTQSPTHLIKTRGQQVTLRCSPKSGHDTVSWYQQALGQGPQFIFQYYEEEERQRGNFPDRFSGHQFPNYSSELNVNALLLGDSALYLCASSLAVNTGELFFGEGSRLTVL.

V and J are TRBV5-1 and TRBJ2-6; D remains ambiguous. The CDR3 totals 15 residues. V lost 7 bases and J 1 base, leaving 12 bases between the germline ends. Germline CDR1 reads SGHRS; CDR2 reads YFSETQ. The CDR3 reads CASSLPNSGANVLTF. The CDR3 region has the DNA TGCGCCAGCTCCTTACCAAATTCTGGGGCCAACGTCCTGACTTTC. The full variable domain, with the rest looked up from reference TRBV5-1 and TRBJ2-6, is KAGVTQTPRYLIKTRGQQVTLSCSPISGHRSVSWYQQTPGQGLQFLFEYFSETQRNKGNFPGRFSGRQFSNSRSEMNVSTLELGDSALYLCASSLPNSGANVLTFGAGSRLTVL.